This is a list of T cell receptor beta chains from one sample in a study of beta chain features in type 1 diabetes. The repertoire was sequenced with immunoSEQ multiplex PCR; TCRdb's copy has only in-frame clones and lacks some. The repertoire includes around 300,000 clones, about 7.8% of them detected once, and more than 1% sits in the top ten. The sample was central memory CD4+ T cells from blood. The origin of the receptors is a woman younger than 30 in good health. CDR3s include the opening cysteine and the closing phenylalanine or tryptophan. A D gene is named only where the DNA matches it firmly. Where a row states a size, it is once, few, many or the class of an expanded clone; other rows omit it.

D: NA; V: TRBV7-9; J: TRBJ2-1; size: NA; length: 15; DNA: TGTGCCAGCAGCTTAGTATGGGGATCCTACAATGAGCAGTTCTTC; CDR3: CASSLVWGSYNEQFF
D: TRBD1; V: TRBV6-5; J: TRBJ1-6; size: NA; length: 15; DNA: TGTGCCAGCAGCTTACAGACAGGGATGAATTCACCCCTCCACTTT; CDR3: CASSLQTGMNSPLHF
D: NA; V: TRBV29-1; J: TRBJ2-5; size: NA; length: 12; DNA: TGCAGCGTTGAACAGGACCAAGAGACCCAGTACTTC; CDR3: CSVEQDQETQYF
D: NA; V: TRBV5-1; J: TRBJ1-5; size: many; length: 15; DNA: TGCGCCAGCAGCCCGGGGACCGCCCGCAATCAGCCCCAGCATTTT; CDR3: CASSPGTARNQPQHF
D: NA; V: TRBV7-9; J: TRBJ1-4; size: few; length: 15; DNA: TGTGCCAGCAGCCCAGCGGGCCGGCCGAATGAAAAACTGTTTTTT; CDR3: CASSPAGRPNEKLFF
D: TRBD1; V: TRBV29-1; J: TRBJ2-3; size: few; length: 14; DNA: TGCAGCGTTGCAGTGGGACAGGGAGCCGATACGCAGTATTTT; CDR3: CSVAVGQGADTQYF
D: TRBD2; V: TRBV10-3; J: TRBJ2-3; size: few; length: 16; DNA: TGTGCCATGGGGGCGGGGGGAAACGGTATCACAGATACGCAGTATTTT; CDR3: CAMGAGGNGITDTQYF
D: NA; V: TRBV9; J: TRBJ2-1; size: few; length: 13; DNA: TGTGCCAGCAGCGACAGGCCCTACAATGAGCAGTTCTTC; CDR3: CASSDRPYNEQFF
D: NA; V: TRBV7-8; J: TRBJ2-7; size: NA; length: 14; DNA: TGTGCCAGCAGCTTAGGGCTCATGGGCTACGAGCAGTACTTC; CDR3: CASSLGLMGYEQYF
D: NA; V: TRBV5-1; J: TRBJ2-6; size: many; length: 15; DNA: TGCGCCAGCGAGGAGGGGGCGTACGGGGCCAACGTCCTGACTTTC; CDR3: CASEEGAYGANVLTF
D: NA; V: TRBV28; J: TRBJ2-5; size: few; length: 13; DNA: TGTGCCAGCAGTTTGTCAGGGAAAGAGACCCAGTACTTC; CDR3: CASSLSGKETQYF
D: NA; V: TRBV4-3; J: TRBJ1-6; size: NA; length: 14; DNA: TGCGCCAGCAATGGGGGCTCCTATAATTCACCCCTCCACTTT; CDR3: CASNGGSYNSPLHF
D: TRBD2; V: TRBV7-9; J: TRBJ2-1; size: NA; length: 18; DNA: TGTGCCAGCAGCTTCACCGGGACTAGCGGTTCCTCCTACAATGAGCAGTTCTTC; CDR3: CASSFTGTSGSSYNEQFF
D: NA; V: TRBV28; J: TRBJ2-1; size: few; length: 12; DNA: TGTGCCAGCAGGGACACTTGGGATGAGCAGTTCTTC; CDR3: CASRDTWDEQFF
D: NA; V: TRBV7-2; J: TRBJ1-2; size: NA; length: 15; DNA: TGCGCCAGCAGCCCCGGACAGCTGAAAAACTATGGCTACACCTTC; CDR3: CASSPGQLKNYGYTF
D: TRBD1; V: TRBV28; J: TRBJ1-2; size: many; length: 13; DNA: TGTGCCAGCAGGCGACAGGGCGACTATGGCTACACCTTC; CDR3: CASRRQGDYGYTF
D: NA; V: TRBV6-5; J: TRBJ1-1; size: few; length: 16; DNA: TGTGCCAGCAGTTACCTCTCGCCACTAGGATACACTGAAGCTTTCTTT; CDR3: CASSYLSPLGYTEAFF
D: NA; V: TRBV2; J: TRBJ2-7; size: NA; length: 12; DNA: TGTGCCAGCAAAGTGGTTTCCTACGAGCAGTACTTC; CDR3: CASKVVSYEQYF
D: NA; V: TRBV30; J: TRBJ2-7; size: NA; length: 13; DNA: TGTGCCTGGGGGATTGGACTATCTTACGAGCAGTACTTC; CDR3: CAWGIGLSYEQYF
D: TRBD1; V: TRBV5-8; J: TRBJ2-5; size: few; length: 16; DNA: TGTGCCAGCAGCTTGGACTTTGGGACAGGGAGAGAGACCCAGTACTTC; CDR3: CASSLDFGTGRETQYF
D: NA; V: TRBV2; J: TRBJ2-3; size: few; length: 12; DNA: TGTGCCAGCAACAATGAGGGGGTCACGCAGTATTTT; CDR3: CASNNEGVTQYF
D: TRBD1; V: TRBV4-3; J: TRBJ2-2; size: few; length: 16; DNA: TGCGCCAGCAGCGAGATCTCAGGGGGCGACACCGGGGAGCTGTTTTTT; CDR3: CASSEISGGDTGELFF
D: TRBD1; V: TRBV5-6; J: TRBJ1-5; size: NA; length: 15; DNA: TGTGCCAGCAGCCTAAGGACAGGGGCAGGGCAGCCCCAGCATTTT; CDR3: CASSLRTGAGQPQHF
D: NA; V: TRBV6-6; J: TRBJ2-1; size: NA; length: 12; DNA: TGTGCCAGCAGTGCAATAGGCGGTGAGCAGTTCTTC; CDR3: CASSAIGGEQFF
D: NA; V: TRBV11-2; J: TRBJ2-2; size: few; length: 14; DNA: TGTGCCACCCGACCGGGCCTCCAAACCGGGGAGCTGTTTTTT; CDR3: CATRPGLQTGELFF
D: NA; V: TRBV5-4; J: TRBJ2-5; size: few; length: 14; DNA: TGTGCCAGCAGCGTCCGACTTGAGTCCGAGACCCAGTACTTC; CDR3: CASSVRLESETQYF
D: TRBD1; V: TRBV6-6; J: TRBJ1-1; size: NA; length: 14; DNA: TGTGCCAGCAGAGGACAGGGAGGGAACACTGAAGCTTTCTTT; CDR3: CASRGQGGNTEAFF
D: NA; V: TRBV5-1; J: TRBJ2-1; size: NA; length: 12; DNA: TGCGCCAGCAGCTTGGTTGGGGGTGAGCAGTTCTTC; CDR3: CASSLVGGEQFF
D: NA; V: TRBV7-2; J: TRBJ2-1; size: NA; length: 15; DNA: TGTGCCAGCAGCTTAGGCAGGGGCGTAACGAATGAGCAGTTCTTC; CDR3: CASSLGRGVTNEQFF
D: TRBD1; V: TRBV5-6; J: TRBJ2-5; size: many; length: 14; DNA: TGTGCCAGCAGCAACTACAGGGGGCATGCGACCCAGTACTTC; CDR3: CASSNYRGHATQYF
D: TRBD1; V: TRBV18; J: TRBJ2-6; size: few; length: 18; DNA: TGTGCCAGCTCCCCAAGACAGGGAGATAGCTCTGGGGCCAACGTCCTGACTTTC; CDR3: CASSPRQGDSSGANVLTF
D: TRBD2; V: TRBV15; J: TRBJ2-7; size: many; length: 16; DNA: TGTGCCACCAGCAGATTAACTAGCGATCCATCCTACGAGCAGTACTTC; CDR3: CATSRLTSDPSYEQYF
D: TRBD2; V: TRBV7-2; J: TRBJ2-7; size: few; length: 17; DNA: TGTGCCAGCAGCTTAGGCGGGACTAGCGGGAGGGCCTACGAGCAGTACTTC; CDR3: CASSLGGTSGRAYEQYF
D: TRBD1; V: TRBV15; J: TRBJ1-5; size: NA; length: 15; DNA: TGTGCCACCAGCAAGGACAGGGGTGGCGATCAGCCCCAGCATTTT; CDR3: CATSKDRGGDQPQHF
D: TRBD2; V: TRBV2; J: TRBJ2-2; size: few; length: 15; DNA: TGTGCCAGCAGGAGACTAGCGGGAGGCCCCGGGGAGCTGTTTTTT; CDR3: CASRRLAGGPGELFF
D: NA; V: TRBV11-2; J: TRBJ1-1; size: NA; length: 15; DNA: TGTGCCAGCAGCTTAGCCCAGGGGAGATACACTGAAGCTTTCTTT; CDR3: CASSLAQGRYTEAFF